The source of this T cell receptor beta chain is a study of T cells in Graves' hyperthyroidism and ophthalmopathy. The study's findings and limits: Blood also carried most thyroid clonotypes expanded above 0.001.

This clonotype was observed at least ten times. What it binds is not known. In making diagnoses, clinical symptoms, serum thyroxine and TRAb, thyroid ultrasound and orbital computed tomography were all used. Germline CDR1 is KGHSH and CDR2 is LQKENI. Germline trimming cut 4 bases from V and 4 bases from J; bases unmatched to any gene: 5. The CDR3 contains 15 residues. Authors of the study amplified TCR beta CDR3 regions from RNA transcripts. An initial round of RT-PCR targeting the TCR CDR3 relied on the HTBI primer set. TCRdb independently ran MiXCR on the multiplex PCR reads; one entry per CDR3 protein. The data show fewer than 650,000 distinct CDR3 sequences, with around 14% seen just once and less than 6% held by the top ten.

The specimen sequenced was blood. This clonotype originated in a woman in her twenties or thirties with Graves' hyperthyroidism that later progressed to Graves' ophthalmopathy. The chain carries TRBV18 and TRBJ1-5, with 9 bases aligning to TRBD1. CDR3: CASSLSGQGNQPQHF. The CDR3 region has the DNA TGTGCCAGCTCACTCTCAGGACAGGGGAATCAGCCCCAGCATTTT.